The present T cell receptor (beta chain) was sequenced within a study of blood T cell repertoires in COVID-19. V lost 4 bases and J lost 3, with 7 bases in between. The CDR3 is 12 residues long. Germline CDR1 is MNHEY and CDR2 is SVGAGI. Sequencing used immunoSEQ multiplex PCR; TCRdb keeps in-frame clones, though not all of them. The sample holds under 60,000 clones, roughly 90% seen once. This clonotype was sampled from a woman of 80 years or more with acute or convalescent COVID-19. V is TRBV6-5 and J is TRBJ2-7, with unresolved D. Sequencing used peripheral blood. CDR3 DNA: TGTGCCAGCAGTTCCTATGGCTACGAGCAGTACTTC. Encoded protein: CASSSYGYEQYF.